One sample yielded the 13 T cell receptor beta chains listed below, sequenced in a study of blood T cells in healthy people across ages. Primers used in a second PCR of about 6 to 11 cycles were a sample-barcoded 5' primer and a J-beta primer mix. Via MiXCR, TCRdb re-called the 5' RACE reads, giving one row per CDR3 protein. There are about 1.6 million distinct CDR3 sequences in the sample; 30% to 35% occur only once, and approximately 10% lies in the top ten. What was sequenced was blood. The origin of the receptors is a young woman in good health.

The genes are TRBV7-2 and TRBJ2-7; no clear D. The CDR3 covers 14 residues. The V gene lost 3 bases and the J gene lost 6 bases, with 15 bases spanning the gap. Germline CDR1 is SGHTA and CDR2 is FQGNSA. The DNA for the CDR3 is TGTGCCAGCAGCTTCCTGGATCGGAAGGCCGAGCAGTACTTC. The encoded protein is CASSFLDRKAEQYF.

The chain combines TRBV12-3 or TRBV12-4 with TRBJ2-1, with D perhaps matching TRBD2 (6 bases). The CDR3 has 14 amino acids. Deletions cut 9 bases from V and 8 bases from J, with 20 bases between. The CDR3 loop is CASVSSGEEDEQFF. CDR3 nucleotides: TGTGCCAGTGTTTCCTCGGGGGAGGAGGATGAGCAGTTCTTC.

This clonotype was detected only a few times. V and J are TRBV25-1 and TRBJ2-2, with D perhaps matching TRBD1 (5 bases). This CDR3 contains 17 residues. Germline V gene data show CDR1 as MGHDK and CDR2 as SYGVNS. Deletions cut 3 bases from V and 5 bases from J, with 19 bases between. The CDR3 sequence is CASSEFVQGWDTGELFF. The CDR3 DNA sequence: TGTGCCAGCAGTGAGTTCGTCCAGGGTTGGGATACCGGGGAGCTGTTTTTT.

The chain links TRBV6-1 to TRBJ2-7; 8 nucleotides align to TRBD2. J gave up 6 bases and V 5 bases, and 12 bases lay outside the gene matches. Germline V gene sequence: CDR1 MNHNS, CDR2 SASEGT. CDR3 size: 15 residues. The chain's CDR3 is CASSRGGTDPGEQYF. As DNA, the CDR3 is TGTGCCAGCAGTCGGGGGGGGACGGACCCGGGCGAGCAGTACTTC.

This clonotype was found a few times. For the CDR3, the DNA is TGCGCCAGCAGCCAAGATACCCAGGTTGGATACAGAAAGTACTTC. Translating it yields CASSQDTQVGYRKYF. The chain has TRBV4-1 and TRBJ2-5; D gene uncertain. Germline V gene lookup returns CDR1 MGHRA and CDR2 YSYEKL. This CDR3 spans 15 amino acids. The ends were cut back, 0 bases at V and 12 bases at J, with 20 bases in the middle.

The V gene is TRBV6-4, the J gene TRBJ1-2; 8 nucleotides agree with TRBD1. CDR3 length equals 11 residues. Germline loops: CDR1 MRHNA, CDR2 SNTAGT. V trimming: 8 bases; J trimming: 7 bases; junction bases outside the gene matches: 3. The CDR3 here is CASGQGLGYTF. DNA of the CDR3: TGTGCCAGCGGACAGGGCCTTGGCTACACCTTC.

This clonotype was counted between two and nine times. The chain couples TRBV28 to TRBJ2-1; 8 nucleotides match TRBD1. J was trimmed by 9 bases and V by 6 bases; bases with no gene match: 10. The V gene's germline CDR1 is MDHEN and CDR2 SYDVKM. This CDR3 contains 14 residues. Here the CDR3 DNA reads TGTGCCAGCAGCCTGACAGGGGCAGGTGGTGAGCAGTTCTTC. Its protein is CASSLTGAGGEQFF.

V is TRBV4-1 and J is TRBJ1-5; no firm D call. Germline V gives CDR1 MGHRA, CDR2 YSYEKL. The ends were cut back, 0 bases at V and 3 bases at J, with 24 bases in the middle. CDR3 length equals 20 residues. The CDR3 DNA sequence: TGCGCCAGCAGCCAAGAGAGGGCAAAAGTCGGAACTCCAATCAATCAGCCCCAGCATTTT. It encodes CASSQERAKVGTPINQPQHF.

The sample holds a few counts of this clonotype. V is TRBV7-9 and J is TRBJ2-3; 7 bases align to TRBD2. With V trimmed by 5 bases and J by 0 bases, 8 bases remained unmatched. Germline-derived CDR1 and CDR2 are SEHNR and FQNEAQ (reference sequence). The CDR3 is 16 amino acids. This CDR3 reads CASSNLAEASTDTQYF. CDR3 sequence (DNA): TGTGCCAGCAGCAATCTAGCGGAAGCTAGCACAGATACGCAGTATTTT.

J is TRBJ1-1 and V is TRBV29-1, with D hard to call. V shed 2 bases and J shed 2 bases, with 3 bases lying between them. CDR1 and CDR2 from the germline V gene are SQVTM and ANQGSEA. This CDR3 comprises 11 residues. CDR3 in DNA: TGCAGCGTTGAATCCAACACTGAAGCTTTCTTT. Residues: CSVESNTEAFF.

The CDR3 here is CASSLVISGDHEQYF. The CDR3 region has the DNA TGTGCCAGCAGCTTAGTAATTAGCGGGGACCACGAGCAGTACTTC. The chain employs TRBV11-2 and TRBJ2-7; 8 nucleotides match TRBD2. CDR1 is SGHAT and CDR2 is FQNNGV in the germline V gene. The CDR3 has 15 residues. V lost 1 base, J lost 5 bases, and 7 bases stayed unmatched.

A few counts support this clonotype. The gene calls are TRBV20-1 and TRBJ2-4, with D possibly TRBD1 on 5 matching bases. V lost 3 bases to trimming and J lost 5 bases, with 14 bases between them. Germline loops: CDR1 DFQATT, CDR2 SNEGSKA (reference sequence). The CDR3 contains 14 residues. The CDR3 is CSASRQQRENIQYF. DNA for the CDR3: TGCAGTGCTAGTCGACAGCAAAGGGAAAACATTCAGTACTTC.

This clonotype was observed a single time. The chain joins TRBV7-9 to TRBJ1-4; D remains ambiguous. This CDR3 has 15 amino acids. Germline V gives CDR1 SEHNR, CDR2 FQNEAQ (reference sequence). The V end lost 1 base, the J end lost 8 bases, and 14 bases lay between the germline ends. CDR3 DNA: TGTGCCAGCAGCTTAGGTCCGTTTTCCCCGGAAAAACTGTTTTTT. Translating it yields CASSLGPFSPEKLFF.